The 12 T cell receptor beta chains below all came from one sample that was sequenced in a study of blood T cell repertoires in COVID-19. Data came from immunoSEQ multiplex PCR; TCRdb stores just in-frame clones and leaves some out. The data show 100,000 to 150,000 clones, approximately 82% seen once. Sequencing was carried out using peripheral blood. Source of these receptors: a woman aged 45 to 65 with acute or convalescent COVID-19.

V usage is TRBV9 and J usage is TRBJ1-2; D gene uncertain. CDR1 and CDR2 from the germline V gene are SGDLS and YYNGEE. The CDR3 spans 13 residues. V gave up 4 bases and J gave up 3 bases, with 10 bases separating them. The DNA of the CDR3 is TGTGCCAGCAGCCCTACACGGGACTATGGCTACACCTTC. It yields the protein CASSPTRDYGYTF.

The table lists this clone with a count of one. The chain is built from TRBV7-8 and TRBJ1-4; weak D call: TRBD1 (6 bases). V shed 5 bases and J shed 10 bases, with 17 bases lying between them. Germline lookup yields CDR1 SGHVS and CDR2 FQNEAQ. This CDR3 spans 14 amino acids. The CDR3 DNA is TGTGCCAGCAGCCTTTCCGGGACACCCGGAAAACTGTTTTTT. Its protein product is CASSLSGTPGKLFF. The entire variable domain, with the rest obtained from reference TRBV7-8 and TRBJ1-4, is as follows: GAGVSQSPRYKVAKRGQDVALRCDPISGHVSLFWYQQALGQGPEFLTYFQNEAQLDKSGLPSDRFFAERPEGSVSTLKIQRTQQEDSAVYLCASSLSGTPGKLFFGSGTQLSVL.

The rearrangement joins TRBV24-1 to TRBJ1-6; TRBD1 might be the D (5 bases). CDR3 length: 12 residues. Germline V gene data show CDR1 as KGHDR and CDR2 as SFDVKD. V lost 4 bases to trimming and J lost 18 bases, with 15 bases between them. CDR3 residues: CATSDGGRASHF. The DNA for the CDR3 is TGTGCCACCAGTGACGGTGGCAGGGCTTCCCACTTT.

The chain links TRBV3-1 (or the pseudogene TRBV3-2) to TRBJ2-5, with TRBD2 identical over 7 bases. CDR1 and CDR2 from the germline V gene are LGHDT and YNNKEL (reference sequence). The CDR3 is 15 amino acids. Losses at the gene ends were 4 bases for V and 7 bases for J; bases not matched to a gene: 12. CDR3 in DNA: TGTGCCAGCAGCCCAGGGACTGGGGGGGAGGGGACCCAGTACTTC. Amino acid sequence: CASSPGTGGEGTQYF.

The V call is TRBV19, the J call TRBJ2-3; 8 bases are a match to TRBD2. The CDR3 contains 16 residues. From germline, CDR1 is LNHDA and CDR2 SQIVND (reference sequence). Trimming at V came to 1 base and at J to 0 bases, leaving 3 bases not matched to a gene. CDR3 nucleotide sequence: TGTGCCAGTAGTATAGGATCTAGCGGGAGCACAGATACGCAGTATTTT. It codes for CASSIGSSGSTDTQYF.

The rearrangement uses TRBV13 and TRBJ2-3; TRBD1 might be the D (6 bases). The CDR3 covers 15 residues. V was clipped by 5 bases and J by 5 bases, with 17 bases between them. Germline CDR1 is PRHDT and CDR2 is FYEKMQ (reference sequence). Here the CDR3 DNA reads TGTGCCAGCAGCGGGGGACACGGAGGCGGAGATACGCAGTATTTT. As protein: CASSGGHGGGDTQYF. Variable domain in full (rest from reference TRBV13 and TRBJ2-3): AAGVIQSPRHLIKEKRETATLKCYPIPRHDTVYWYQQGPGQDPQFLISFYEKMQSDKGSIPDRFSAQQFSDYHSELNMSSLELGDSALYFCASSGGHGGGDTQYFGPGTRLTVL.

This clone was seen a single time. V and J are TRBV5-1 and TRBJ1-1; D unclear. Trimming cost V 0 bases and J 1 base, with 7 bases left between them. Germline CDR1 and CDR2: SGHRS and YFSETQ. The CDR3 has 14 residues. The CDR3 DNA is TGCGCCAGCAGCTTGGACACAACGAACACTGAAGCTTTCTTT. It is translated as CASSLDTTNTEAFF.

The gene calls are TRBV19 and TRBJ1-2; TRBD1 agrees at 8 bases. The CDR3 totals 14 residues. V shed 6 bases, J shed 7 bases, and the junction held 10 bases outside the gene matches. Germline V gene sequence: CDR1 LNHDA, CDR2 SQIVND (reference sequence). DNA of the CDR3: TGTGCCAGTAGGATACGGACAGGGCATCCTGGCTACACCTTC. Its protein is CASRIRTGHPGYTF.

The CDR3 spells CAWSGQGNGNTIYF. The CDR3 region has the DNA TGTGCCTGGAGTGGACAGGGCAATGGAAACACCATATATTTT. The chain carries TRBV30 and TRBJ1-3; 7 bases match TRBD1. The germline CDR1 and CDR2 sequences are GTSNPN and SVGIG (reference sequence). The V gene end was trimmed by 1 base and the J gene end by 3 bases; junction bases not matched to a gene: 3. The CDR3 has 14 residues.

The gene calls are TRBV3-1 (or the pseudogene TRBV3-2) and TRBJ1-6, with D perhaps TRBD1 (6 bases). The germline CDR1 and CDR2 sequences are LGHDT and YNNKEL (reference sequence). V dropped 1 base and J dropped 8 bases, with 12 bases sitting between them. The CDR3 extends over 15 amino acids. The CDR3, as DNA: TGTGCCAGCAGCCAAGTTGTCAGGGGTGATTCACCCCTCCACTTT. Its translation is CASSQVVRGDSPLHF.

V gene TRBV2 combines with J gene TRBJ2-1, with 8 bases identical to TRBD2. The germline V gene encodes CDR1 SNHLY and CDR2 FYNNEI. Losses at the gene ends were 6 bases for V and 9 bases for J; bases not matched to a gene: 10. The CDR3 loop spans 14 amino acids. The DNA for the CDR3 is TGTGCCAGCAGGTGGGGTAGCGGGGTTTCTGAGCAGTTCTTC. It yields the protein CASRWGSGVSEQFF.

This clone appeared a few times. The chain uses TRBV2 and TRBJ1-2; no firm D call. This CDR3 has 13 amino acids. Trimming removed 7 bases from V and 2 bases from J, with 11 bases in between. CDR1 and CDR2 (germline): SNHLY, FYNNEI. The CDR3 DNA follows: TGTGCCAGCAATGCAGCTCCGAACTATGGCTACACCTTC. It codes for CASNAAPNYGYTF.